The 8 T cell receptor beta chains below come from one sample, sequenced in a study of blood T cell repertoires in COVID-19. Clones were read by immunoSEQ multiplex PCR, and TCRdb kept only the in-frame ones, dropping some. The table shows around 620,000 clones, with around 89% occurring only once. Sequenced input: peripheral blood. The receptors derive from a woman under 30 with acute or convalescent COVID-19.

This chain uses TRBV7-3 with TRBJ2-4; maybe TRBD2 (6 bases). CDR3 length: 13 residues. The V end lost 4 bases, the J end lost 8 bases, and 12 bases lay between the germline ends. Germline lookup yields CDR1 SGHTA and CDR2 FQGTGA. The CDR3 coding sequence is TGTGCCAGCAGCTCTGGGACTGGAGACATTCAGTACTTC. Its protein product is CASSSGTGDIQYF. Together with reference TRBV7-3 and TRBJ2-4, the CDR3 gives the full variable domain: GAGVSQTPSNKVTEKGKYVELRCDPISGHTALYWYRQSLGQGPEFLIYFQGTGAADDSGLPNDRFFAVRPEGSVSTLKIQRTERGDSAVYLCASSSGTGDIQYFGAGTRLSVL.

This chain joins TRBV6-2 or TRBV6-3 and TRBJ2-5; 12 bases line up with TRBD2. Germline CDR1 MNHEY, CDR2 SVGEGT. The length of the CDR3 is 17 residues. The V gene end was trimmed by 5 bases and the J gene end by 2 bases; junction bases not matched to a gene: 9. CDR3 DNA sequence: TGTGCCAGCAGTCGCTACCGGACTAGCGGGGAGCAAGAGACCCAGTACTTC. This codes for CASSRYRTSGEQETQYF.

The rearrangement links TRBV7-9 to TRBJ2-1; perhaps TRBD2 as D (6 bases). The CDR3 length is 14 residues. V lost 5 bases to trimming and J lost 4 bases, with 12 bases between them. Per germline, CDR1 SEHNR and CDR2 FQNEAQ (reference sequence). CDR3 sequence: CASSPRGAYNEQFF. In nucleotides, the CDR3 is TGTGCCAGCAGCCCCCGCGGGGCGTACAATGAGCAGTTCTTC.

The DNA for the CDR3 is TGTGCCAGCAGAGGGGAGGGGCTGGGTGGCACTGAAGCTTTCTTT. Translating gives CASRGEGLGGTEAFF. The chain joins TRBV6-5 to TRBJ1-1, with a weak D call TRBD1 (5 bases). Germline values: CDR1 MNHEY, CDR2 SVGAGI. The CDR3 has 15 amino acids. The V end was cut by 6 bases, the J end by 4 bases, with 18 bases between.

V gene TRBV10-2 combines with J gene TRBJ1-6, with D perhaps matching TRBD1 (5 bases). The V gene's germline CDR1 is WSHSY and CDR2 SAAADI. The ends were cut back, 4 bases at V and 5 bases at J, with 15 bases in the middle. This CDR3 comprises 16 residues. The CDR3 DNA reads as TGCGCCAGCAGTGGGGTCTGGCAGGGCCATAATTCACCCCTCCACTTT. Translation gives CASSGVWQGHNSPLHF.

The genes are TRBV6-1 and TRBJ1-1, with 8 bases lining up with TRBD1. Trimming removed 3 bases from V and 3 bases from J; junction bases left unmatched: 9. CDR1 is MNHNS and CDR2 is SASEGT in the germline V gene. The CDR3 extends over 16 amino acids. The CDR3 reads CASSESMDRAYTEAFF. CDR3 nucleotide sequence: TGTGCCAGCAGTGAGAGCATGGACAGGGCATACACTGAAGCTTTCTTT.

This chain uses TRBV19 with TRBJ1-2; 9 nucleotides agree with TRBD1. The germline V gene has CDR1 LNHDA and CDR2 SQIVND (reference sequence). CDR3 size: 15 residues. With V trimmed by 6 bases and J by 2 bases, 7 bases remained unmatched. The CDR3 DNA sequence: TGTGCCAGTAGCCTTCAAGGACAGGGGAACTATGGCTACACCTTC. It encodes CASSLQGQGNYGYTF.

This CDR3 is CASSFQGSSGANVLTF. In DNA form, the CDR3 reads TGCGCCAGCAGCTTTCAGGGGAGCTCTGGGGCCAACGTCCTGACTTTC. The rearrangement joins TRBV5-1 to TRBJ2-6; D might be TRBD1 (6 bases). Trimming removed 2 bases from V and 0 bases from J, with 9 bases in between. The CDR3 contains 16 residues. Germline CDR1 is SGHRS and CDR2 is YFSETQ. Based on the CDR3 plus reference TRBV5-1 and TRBJ2-6, the full variable domain is KAGVTQTPRYLIKTRGQQVTLSCSPISGHRSVSWYQQTPGQGLQFLFEYFSETQRNKGNFPGRFSGRQFSNSRSEMNVSTLELGDSALYLCASSFQGSSGANVLTFGAGSRLTVL.